Listed below are T cell receptor beta chains from one sample, sequenced in a study of blood T cells in healthy people across ages. TCRdb analysed the 5' RACE reads with MiXCR anew, one entry per CDR3 protein. The sample consists of hundreds of thousands of distinct CDR3 sequences, 45% to 50% of them appearing once. Specimen: blood. These receptors all come from a woman in her sixties in good health. Both conserved end residues are part of each CDR3. Fields, in order: D gene, clone size, J gene, V gene, CDR3 protein, CDR3 DNA. D genes are given only for firm matches. A clone size is listed for some rows: how often the clone was seen (once, few, many), or a class if it is expanded.

d_call: TRBD2; clone_size: NA; j_call: TRBJ2-7; v_call: TRBV5-1; cdr3_aa: CASSLGGATAYEQYF; cdr3_nt: TGCGCCAGCAGCCTGGGAGGGGCCACGGCTTACGAGCAGTACTTC
d_call: NA; clone_size: NA; j_call: TRBJ1-1; v_call: TRBV18; cdr3_aa: CASSPPRDEAFF; cdr3_nt: TGTGCCAGCTCACCACCGCGGGATGAAGCTTTCTTT
d_call: NA; clone_size: NA; j_call: TRBJ1-1; v_call: TRBV3-1; cdr3_aa: CASSQTLLGGTEAFF; cdr3_nt: TGTGCCAGCAGCCAAACCCTTCTCGGGGGCACTGAAGCTTTCTTT
d_call: NA; clone_size: NA; j_call: TRBJ2-1; v_call: TRBV29-1; cdr3_aa: CSVFTQLNRASSYNEQFF; cdr3_nt: TGCAGCGTTTTCACCCAATTGAACAGGGCCAGCTCCTACAATGAGCAGTTCTTC
d_call: NA; clone_size: NA; j_call: TRBJ2-3; v_call: TRBV13; cdr3_aa: CASSSVLGDTQYF; cdr3_nt: TGTGCCAGCAGCTCCGTACTCGGAGATACGCAGTATTTT
d_call: NA; clone_size: NA; j_call: TRBJ2-3; v_call: TRBV20-1; cdr3_aa: CSALGVSSTDTQYF; cdr3_nt: TGCAGTGCCCTCGGGGTGTCTAGCACAGATACGCAGTATTTT
d_call: TRBD2; clone_size: NA; j_call: TRBJ2-1; v_call: TRBV10-3; cdr3_aa: CAISVSSGTYNEQFF; cdr3_nt: TGTGCCATCAGTGTGTCTAGCGGGACCTACAATGAGCAGTTCTTC
d_call: NA; clone_size: medium-sized; j_call: TRBJ2-5; v_call: TRBV10-3; cdr3_aa: CAISPAGVQETQYF; cdr3_nt: TGTGCCATCAGCCCAGCAGGAGTTCAAGAGACCCAGTACTTC
d_call: NA; clone_size: NA; j_call: TRBJ1-2; v_call: TRBV27; cdr3_aa: CASSLSSSYGYTF; cdr3_nt: TGTGCCAGCAGTTTATCGTCGAGCTATGGCTACACCTTC
d_call: TRBD1; clone_size: NA; j_call: TRBJ2-7; v_call: TRBV5-1; cdr3_aa: CASSLAPSTGGLSYEQYF; cdr3_nt: TGCGCCAGCAGCTTGGCTCCTTCGACAGGGGGCTTATCCTACGAGCAGTACTTC
d_call: NA; clone_size: few; j_call: TRBJ1-2; v_call: TRBV29-1; cdr3_aa: CSVETGTYGYTF; cdr3_nt: TGCAGCGTTGAAACAGGGACGTATGGCTACACCTTC
d_call: TRBD2; clone_size: NA; j_call: TRBJ2-1; v_call: TRBV3-1; cdr3_aa: CASSQFVAGIYNEQFF; cdr3_nt: TGTGCCAGCAGCCAATTCGTAGCGGGGATTTACAATGAGCAGTTCTTC
d_call: NA; clone_size: many; j_call: TRBJ2-1; v_call: TRBV9; cdr3_aa: CASSVAGGGIDEQFF; cdr3_nt: TGTGCCAGCAGCGTAGCGGGTGGGGGGATCGATGAGCAGTTCTTC
d_call: NA; clone_size: NA; j_call: TRBJ2-3; v_call: TRBV6-2/TRBV6-3; cdr3_aa: CASSNRDTTQYF; cdr3_nt: TGTGCCAGCAGTAACCGGGACACAACGCAGTATTTT
d_call: TRBD1; clone_size: once; j_call: TRBJ1-1; v_call: TRBV2; cdr3_aa: CASRTDRGNTEAFF; cdr3_nt: TGTGCCAGCAGGACAGACAGGGGTAACACTGAAGCTTTCTTT
d_call: NA; clone_size: NA; j_call: TRBJ2-7; v_call: TRBV4-2; cdr3_aa: CASSQDLLSGHIPYEQYF; cdr3_nt: TGTGCCAGCAGCCAAGATCTATTATCGGGACACATACCCTACGAGCAGTACTTC
d_call: TRBD1; clone_size: NA; j_call: TRBJ2-7; v_call: TRBV7-2; cdr3_aa: CASSPGQVYNEQYF; cdr3_nt: TGTGCCAGCAGCCCGGGACAGGTCTACAATGAGCAGTACTTC
d_call: TRBD2; clone_size: NA; j_call: TRBJ2-1; v_call: TRBV20-1; cdr3_aa: CSARDVGLAGGNEQFF; cdr3_nt: TGCAGTGCTAGAGACGTCGGACTAGCGGGAGGTAATGAGCAGTTCTTC
d_call: NA; clone_size: few; j_call: TRBJ2-5; v_call: TRBV6-5; cdr3_aa: CASSVDVGQQETQYF; cdr3_nt: TGTGCCAGCAGCGTGGACGTGGGCCAGCAAGAGACCCAGTACTTC
d_call: TRBD2; clone_size: few; j_call: TRBJ2-3; v_call: TRBV4-3; cdr3_aa: CASSHGSPSGSPDTQYF; cdr3_nt: TGCGCCAGCAGCCACGGCTCTCCTAGCGGGAGCCCAGATACGCAGTATTTT
d_call: TRBD2; clone_size: NA; j_call: TRBJ2-3; v_call: TRBV27; cdr3_aa: CVSSLEGSWEASGASTDTQYF; cdr3_nt: TGTGTCAGCAGTTTAGAGGGGTCATGGGAGGCTAGCGGAGCTAGCACAGATACGCAGTATTTT
d_call: TRBD2; clone_size: NA; j_call: TRBJ2-7; v_call: TRBV20-1; cdr3_aa: CSADSPRGRGYEQYF; cdr3_nt: TGCAGTGCTGATTCCCCTCGCGGGAGAGGTTACGAGCAGTACTTC
d_call: NA; clone_size: NA; j_call: TRBJ2-1; v_call: TRBV10-3; cdr3_aa: CAISELTGFSYNEQFF; cdr3_nt: TGTGCCATCAGTGAGTTAACAGGTTTCTCCTACAATGAGCAGTTCTTC
d_call: TRBD2; clone_size: NA; j_call: TRBJ2-3; v_call: TRBV28; cdr3_aa: CASRPAGGGIDTQYF; cdr3_nt: TGTGCCAGCAGGCCAGCGGGAGGGGGTATAGATACGCAGTATTTT
d_call: TRBD2; clone_size: NA; j_call: TRBJ2-5; v_call: TRBV4-2; cdr3_aa: CASSQAQREGRETQYF; cdr3_nt: TGTGCCAGCAGCCAGGCCCAGCGGGAGGGACGAGAGACCCAGTACTTC
d_call: NA; clone_size: NA; j_call: TRBJ2-1; v_call: TRBV20-1; cdr3_aa: CSAGRETQFF; cdr3_nt: TGCAGTGCTGGGAGAGAGACCCAGTTCTTC
d_call: NA; clone_size: few; j_call: TRBJ2-1; v_call: TRBV7-6; cdr3_aa: CASSPTTLAYNEQFF; cdr3_nt: TGTGCCAGCAGCCCGACTACCTTGGCTTACAATGAGCAGTTCTTC
d_call: NA; clone_size: NA; j_call: TRBJ1-4; v_call: TRBV29-1; cdr3_aa: CSADSGGRGEKLFF; cdr3_nt: TGCAGCGCCGACTCCGGGGGGCGCGGGGAAAAACTGTTTTTT
d_call: NA; clone_size: many; j_call: TRBJ1-1; v_call: TRBV15; cdr3_aa: CATSTIPSGEAFF; cdr3_nt: TGTGCCACCTCAACTATACCCAGCGGTGAAGCTTTCTTT
d_call: NA; clone_size: NA; j_call: TRBJ2-1; v_call: TRBV6-1; cdr3_aa: CASSAGIDNEQFF; cdr3_nt: TGTGCCAGCAGTGCCGGAATTGACAATGAGCAGTTCTTC
d_call: NA; clone_size: NA; j_call: TRBJ2-1; v_call: TRBV18; cdr3_aa: CASSPGLSTYNEQFF; cdr3_nt: TGTGCCAGCTCACCTGGACTATCAACCTACAATGAGCAGTTCTTC
d_call: NA; clone_size: NA; j_call: TRBJ1-6; v_call: TRBV20-1; cdr3_aa: CSARAGVGSPLHF; cdr3_nt: TGCAGTGCTAGAGCAGGGGTCGGCTCACCCCTCCACTTT